The source of this T cell receptor (beta chain) is a study of T cell changes during pregnancy in multiple sclerosis. V gave up 5 bases and J gave up 8 bases, with 12 bases separating them. There are 13 residues in the CDR3. Germline loops: CDR1 PRHDT, CDR2 FYEKMQ (reference sequence). Clones were sequenced by immunoSEQ multiplex PCR, and TCRdb holds only the in-frame ones, with some missing. The table records 99,000 or so clones, 85% to 95% of them present only once. This chain joins TRBV13 and TRBJ1-4; D is undetermined. Material: peripheral blood, obtained after pregnancy. The receptor was isolated from a female donor with multiple sclerosis, enrolled in a pregnancy study. Here the CDR3 reads CASSLLAEEKLFF. The CDR3 bases are TGTGCCAGCAGCCTGCTCGCGGAAGAAAAACTGTTTTTT.